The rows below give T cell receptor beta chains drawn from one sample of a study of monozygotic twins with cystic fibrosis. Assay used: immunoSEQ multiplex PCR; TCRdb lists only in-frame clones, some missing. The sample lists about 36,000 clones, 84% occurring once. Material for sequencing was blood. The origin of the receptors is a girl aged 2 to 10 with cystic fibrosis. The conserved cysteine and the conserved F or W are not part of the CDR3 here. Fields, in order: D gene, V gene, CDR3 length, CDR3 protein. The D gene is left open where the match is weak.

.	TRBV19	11	ASSPAPEREQF
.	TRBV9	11	ASSLPSGREQY
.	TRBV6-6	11	ASSYMGTYEQY
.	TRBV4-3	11	ASSQDPRTEAF
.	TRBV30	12	AWSTRTAGTEAF
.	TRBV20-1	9	SATRGLEQF
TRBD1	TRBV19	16	ASSIRYPRQGFRYGYT
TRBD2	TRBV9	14	ASSVSGGRVSDTQY
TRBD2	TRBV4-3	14	ASSQDMASGQNIQY
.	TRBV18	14	ASSPPPGRPNYGYT
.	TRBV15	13	ATSRYQGSYNEQF
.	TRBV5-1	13	ASSLEAGRDQPQH
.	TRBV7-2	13	ASSPRGGPGTEAF
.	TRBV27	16	ASSLWGGGVAANYGYT
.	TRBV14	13	ASSPDSATNEKLF